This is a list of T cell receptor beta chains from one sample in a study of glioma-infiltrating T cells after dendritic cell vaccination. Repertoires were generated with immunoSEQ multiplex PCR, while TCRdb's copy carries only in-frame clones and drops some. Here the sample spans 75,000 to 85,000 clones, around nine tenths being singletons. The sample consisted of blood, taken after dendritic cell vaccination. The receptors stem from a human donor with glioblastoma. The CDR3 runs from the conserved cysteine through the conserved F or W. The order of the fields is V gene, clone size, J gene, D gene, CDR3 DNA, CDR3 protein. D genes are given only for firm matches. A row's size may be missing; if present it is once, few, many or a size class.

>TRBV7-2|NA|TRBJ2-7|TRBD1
TGTGCCAGCAGCTTAAGGGGGCTCTCCTACGAGCAGTACTTC
CASSLRGLSYEQYF
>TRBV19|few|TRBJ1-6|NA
TGTGCCAGTAGTTTGGCTTCTTCTTCACCCCTCCACTTT
CASSLASSSPLHF
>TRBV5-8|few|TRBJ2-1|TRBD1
TGTGCCAGCAGCTTCCGACAGGGTTATGAGCAGTTCTTC
CASSFRQGYEQFF
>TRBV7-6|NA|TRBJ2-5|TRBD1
TGTGCCAGCAGCCCAATGGGGACAGGGGGTTTCATGTACTTC
CASSPMGTGGFMYF
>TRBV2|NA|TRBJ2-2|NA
TGTGCCAGCAAGGCAGGACTGGTCTTAAACACCGGGGAGCTGTTTTTT
CASKAGLVLNTGELFF
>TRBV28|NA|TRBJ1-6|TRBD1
TGTGCCATAACCGGGACAGGCGAGTCACCCCTCCACTTT
CAITGTGESPLHF
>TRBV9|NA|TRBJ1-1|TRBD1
TGTGCCAGCAGCGCGGGGGACAGGGCCAGCACTGAAGCTTTCTTT
CASSAGDRASTEAFF
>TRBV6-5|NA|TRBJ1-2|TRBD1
TGTGCCAGCAGTGACGGGACAGAAACTTATGGCTACACCTTC
CASSDGTETYGYTF
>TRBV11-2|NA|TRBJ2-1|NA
TGTGCCAGCAGCCCCCGGGGGGCCAACAACCCTAGCAATGAGCAGTTCTTC
CASSPRGANNPSNEQFF
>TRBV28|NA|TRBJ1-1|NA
TGTGCCAGCAGTTCCCCCAAAACCGGGGGTATGAACACTGAAGCTTTCTTT
CASSSPKTGGMNTEAFF
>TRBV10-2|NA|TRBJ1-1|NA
TGCGCCAGCAATGACCACGGAGGGAACACTGAAGCTTTCTTT
CASNDHGGNTEAFF